This note documents a single TCR beta chain sequence. Its antigen target is currently unknown. The sample belongs to a study of T cells expressing NK-cell markers (dated by TCRdb to about 2020). With respect to the entire study: About 8 donors provided sorted CD3+CD56+NKG2C+, CD3+CD56+NKG2C- and CD3+CD56-NKG2C+ T-cell subsets, whose TCR beta-chain repertoires were profiled. The eight sequenced donors were randomly selected healthy volunteers, three men and five women. Among the eight sequenced donors, seven were HCMV-seropositive and one was HCMV-seronegative. Sequencing of the libraries produced 2 x 150 bp reads on Illumina HiSeq 2000/2500, MiSeq or NextSeq. Summary of the overall study and its limitations: Those dominant clonotypes were again the most abundant among CD3+CD56-NKG2C+ cells in a few donors, at about 25-65%. In six donors, the dominant CD3+CD56+NKG2C+ clonotypes were found to rank among the top 10 CD8+ clonotypes and to make up roughly 1.0-8% of CD8+ T cells. Whether the expanded NKG2C-expressing T cell clones were specific for HCMV antigens was left unclear.

From the cysteine through the phenylalanine, the CDR3 covers 15 amino acids. DNA for this receptor is not on file. The germline V gene (reference sequence) sets CDR1 to LGHDT and CDR2 to YNNKEL. Sequencer: Illumina HiSeq 2000. TCR beta cDNA libraries were made by 5'RACE template switching that added a universal primer site and unique molecular identifiers. cDNA synthesis was primed from the TCR beta constant segment and was followed by two successive PCR amplification steps. In the paper's pipeline: Reads were demultiplexed and grouped by UMI with MIGEC, and clonotypes were assembled and quantified with MiTCR. To remove erroneous sequences, TCR cDNA sequences were retained only when supported by two or more reads. The tcR package was used for downstream repertoire analysis, and clonotypes were matched across fractions by CDR3 nucleotide sequence plus V segment. VDJmatch was used to annotate antigen specificity against VDJdb, with one amino acid substitution in CDR3 permitted. TCRdb reprocessed the reads and lists each CDR3 protein sequence as a single entry, with no DNA. The V and J calls follow TCRdb's processing rather than the paper's. The table of this sample itemizes fewer than 400,000 distinct CDR3 sequences. In total, the top ten clones hold around 4.9% of the sample.

HCMV-specific IgG was detected in serum with a commercial ELISA kit to determine HCMV serostatus. Ficoll density gradient centrifugation was used to isolate peripheral blood mononuclear cells from blood. Here the chain combines TRBV3-1 and TRBJ2-5; TCRdb's D gene call, TRBD1, goes unchecked for lack of DNA. Input material: blood T cells: a sorted CD56 or NKG2C T cell subset, CD4+ or CD8+ T cells, or bulk PBMC T cells (not recorded which). The TCR comes from a man aged 18-75 years in good health. The CDR3 protein sequence reads: CASSDRGDPQETQYF.